This T cell receptor beta chain was recorded in a study of T cell clonotyping in hematopoietic cell transplantation. Here immunoSEQ multiplex PCR was the method, and the copy in TCRdb shows in-frame clones only, minus some. The sample has around 25,000 clones; about 94% are singletons. This CDR3 is 18 amino acids long. With 4 bases clipped from V and 3 bases from J, the junction kept 18 bases outside the gene matches. Germline assignment: CDR1 LGHNA and CDR2 YSLEER. The chain is built from TRBV4-3 and TRBJ2-7; 7 nucleotides match TRBD2. This receptor was identified in a man aged 50 to 59 in good health. Some clones in this sample may be carry-over from other donors' samples. The specimen sequenced was peripheral blood mononuclear cells. The CDR3, as DNA: TGCGCCAGCAGCCCCAGACTCTCTTTAGGCGGGGGTGGCTACGAGCAGTACTTC. This encodes CASSPRLSLGGGGYEQYF.